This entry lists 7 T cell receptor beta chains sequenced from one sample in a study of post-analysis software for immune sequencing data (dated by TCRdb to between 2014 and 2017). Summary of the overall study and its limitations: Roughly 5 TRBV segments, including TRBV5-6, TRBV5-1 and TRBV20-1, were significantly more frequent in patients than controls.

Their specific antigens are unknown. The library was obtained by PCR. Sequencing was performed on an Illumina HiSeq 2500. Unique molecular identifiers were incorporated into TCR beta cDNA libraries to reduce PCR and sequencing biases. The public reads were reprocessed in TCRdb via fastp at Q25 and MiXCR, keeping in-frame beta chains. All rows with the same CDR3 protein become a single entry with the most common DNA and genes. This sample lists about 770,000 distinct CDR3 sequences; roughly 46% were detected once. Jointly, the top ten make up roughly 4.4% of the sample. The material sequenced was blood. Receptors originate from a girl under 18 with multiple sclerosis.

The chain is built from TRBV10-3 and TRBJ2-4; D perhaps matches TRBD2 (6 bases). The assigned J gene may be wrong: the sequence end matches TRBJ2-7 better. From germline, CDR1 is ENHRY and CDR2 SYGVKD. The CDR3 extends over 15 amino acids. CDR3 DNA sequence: TGTGCCATCAGTGAGGGGGTAGCGGCCTCCTACGAGCAGTACTTC. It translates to CAISEGVAASYEQYF.

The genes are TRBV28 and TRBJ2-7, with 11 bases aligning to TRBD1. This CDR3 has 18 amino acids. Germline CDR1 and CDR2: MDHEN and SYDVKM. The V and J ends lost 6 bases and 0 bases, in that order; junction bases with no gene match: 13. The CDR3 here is CASRPGTGGPRSSYEQYF. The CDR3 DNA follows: TGTGCCAGCAGGCCCGGGACAGGGGGACCCAGGAGCTCCTACGAGCAGTACTTC.

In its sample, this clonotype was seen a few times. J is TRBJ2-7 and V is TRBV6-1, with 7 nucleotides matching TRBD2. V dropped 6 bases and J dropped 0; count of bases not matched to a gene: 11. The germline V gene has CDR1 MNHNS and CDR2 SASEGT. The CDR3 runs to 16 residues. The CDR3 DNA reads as TGTGCCAGCAGACGGGGGGTAGCGGGTAGCTCCTACGAGCAGTACTTC. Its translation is CASRRGVAGSSYEQYF.

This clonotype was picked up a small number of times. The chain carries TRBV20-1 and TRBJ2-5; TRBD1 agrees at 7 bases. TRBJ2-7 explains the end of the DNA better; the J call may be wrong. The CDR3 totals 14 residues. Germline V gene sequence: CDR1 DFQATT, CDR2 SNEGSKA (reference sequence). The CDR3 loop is CSASRQGEVYEQYF. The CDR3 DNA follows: TGCAGTGCTAGTAGACAGGGCGAAGTGTACGAGCAGTACTTC.

This CDR3 reads CASHDGRSSTDTQYF. The CDR3 DNA sequence: TGTGCCAGCCACGACGGCAGGTCGAGCACAGATACGCAGTATTTT. V gene TRBV24-1 combines with J gene TRBJ2-3; D gene uncertain. CDR1 and CDR2 from the germline V gene are KGHDR and SFDVKD. The V end lost 11 bases, the J end lost 0 bases, and 17 bases lay between the germline ends. The length of the CDR3 is 15 residues.

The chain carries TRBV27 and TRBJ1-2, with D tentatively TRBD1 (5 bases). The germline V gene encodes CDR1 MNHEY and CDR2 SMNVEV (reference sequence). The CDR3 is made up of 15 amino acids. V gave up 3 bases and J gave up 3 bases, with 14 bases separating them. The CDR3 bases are TGTGCCAGCAGTTTCTTGGGGCAGCTGGACTATGGCTACACCTTC. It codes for CASSFLGQLDYGYTF.

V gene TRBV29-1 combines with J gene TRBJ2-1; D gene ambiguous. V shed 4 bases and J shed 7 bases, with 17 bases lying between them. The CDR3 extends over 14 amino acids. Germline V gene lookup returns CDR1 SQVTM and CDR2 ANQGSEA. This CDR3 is CSVGRRITENEQFF. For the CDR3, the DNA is TGCAGCGTTGGCCGCCGAATTACTGAAAATGAGCAGTTCTTC.